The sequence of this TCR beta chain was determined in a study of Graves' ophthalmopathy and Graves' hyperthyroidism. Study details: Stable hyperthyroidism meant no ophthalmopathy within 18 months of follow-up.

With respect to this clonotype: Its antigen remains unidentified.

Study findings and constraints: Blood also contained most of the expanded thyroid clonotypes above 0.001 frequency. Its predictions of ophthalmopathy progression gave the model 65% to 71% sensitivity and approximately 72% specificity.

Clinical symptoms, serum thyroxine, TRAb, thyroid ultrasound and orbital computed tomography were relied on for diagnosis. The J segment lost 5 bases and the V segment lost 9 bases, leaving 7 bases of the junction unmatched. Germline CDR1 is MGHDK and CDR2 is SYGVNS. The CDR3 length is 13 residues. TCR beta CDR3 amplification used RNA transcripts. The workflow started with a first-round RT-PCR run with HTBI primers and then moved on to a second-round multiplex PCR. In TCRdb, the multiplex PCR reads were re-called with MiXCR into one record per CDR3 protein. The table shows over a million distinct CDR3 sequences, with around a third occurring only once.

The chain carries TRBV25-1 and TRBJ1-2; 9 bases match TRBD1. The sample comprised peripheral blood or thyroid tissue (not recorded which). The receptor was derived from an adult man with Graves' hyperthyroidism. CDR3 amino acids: CARDRDRVYGYTF. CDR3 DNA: TGTGCCAGAGATAGGGACAGGGTGTATGGCTACACCTTC.